This entry features one TCR beta chain sequence. The antigen is unknown. Germline V gives CDR1 MNHEY, CDR2 SVGAGI. V was cut by 4 bases and J by 2 bases, with 11 bases left in between. The CDR3 has 14 residues. The data belong to a study of T cell responses to AZD1222 COVID-19 vaccine. Study background: Second doses at about 4 or about 12 weeks were pooled.

Sequencing used immunoSEQ multiplex PCR; TCRdb keeps in-frame clones, though not all of them. The table has some 150,000 clones, 90% seen once. Regarding the study as a whole: There were repertoire samples only from the period after the peak T cell response. Clonal diversity may have been underestimated in mostly white British donors.

The V call is TRBV6-5, the J call TRBJ1-1, with a possible D match to TRBD1 (6 bases). Sequenced here: peripheral blood, sampled on day 0 of AZD1222 vaccination. The sequence was obtained from an adult in good health. The CDR3 bases are TGTGCCAGCAGTTTCGGGGACATTAACACTGAAGCTTTCTTT. This sequence encodes CASSFGDINTEAFF.